The 20 T cell receptor beta chains below come from one sample, sequenced in a study of technical replicates of blood from four donors. Profiled with immunoSEQ multiplex PCR; TCRdb holds only in-frame clones, not every one. The table records over 10,000 clones, roughly 80% of them present only once. The sequenced material came from PBMCs. These receptors all come from a human donor in good health.

This chain links TRBV6-1 with TRBJ2-6; 7 positions agree with TRBD2. Germline-derived CDR1 and CDR2 are MNHNS and SASEGT. J was trimmed by 0 bases and V by 7 bases; bases with no gene match: 3. This CDR3 comprises 15 residues. The CDR3 DNA follows: TGTGCCAGCACCCCGGGGGGCTCTGGGGCCAACGTCCTGACTTTC. As protein: CASTPGGSGANVLTF.

DNA for the CDR3: TGTGCCAGCAGCTCATCTGCCGGGACAGGGAATGGCTACACCTTC. Translated, it gives CASSSSAGTGNGYTF. The chain recombines TRBV7-2 with TRBJ1-2, with 9 bases that match TRBD1. Germline V gene lookup returns CDR1 SGHTA and CDR2 FQGNSA. Trimming at V came to 4 bases and at J to 6 bases, leaving 9 bases not matched to a gene. The CDR3 loop spans 15 amino acids.

This chain connects TRBV6-6 to TRBJ1-5; D is undetermined. V dropped 5 bases and J dropped 5 bases, with 19 bases sitting between them. The CDR3 is 16 residues long. Germline CDR1 reads MNHNY; CDR2 reads SVGAGI (reference sequence). This CDR3 is CASSAPGPQRDQPQHF. The CDR3 DNA is TGTGCCAGCAGTGCGCCGGGTCCCCAGAGGGATCAGCCCCAGCATTTT.

This rearrangement joins TRBV11-3 to TRBJ2-2, with unresolved D. The CDR3 has 15 residues. V dropped 1 base and J dropped 0 bases, with 6 bases sitting between them. Germline V gene data show CDR1 as SGHNT and CDR2 as YENEEA. The CDR3, as DNA: TGTGCCAGCAGCTTAGGCGGTGCGAACACCGGGGAGCTGTTTTTT. Translating it yields CASSLGGANTGELFF.

Only one count was recorded for this clone. This chain uses TRBV6-1 with TRBJ2-7; D perhaps matches TRBD1 (5 bases). Trimming shortened V by 7 bases and J by 5 bases, and 21 bases separated the two germline ends. This CDR3 has 15 residues. From germline, CDR1 is MNHNS and CDR2 SASEGT. In DNA, the CDR3 is TGTGCCAGCAATTATGACAGTAATAGTCCCAACGAGCAGTACTTC. It encodes CASNYDSNSPNEQYF.

The chain employs TRBV11-2 and TRBJ2-1; a possible D gene is TRBD1 (6 bases). Germline values: CDR1 SGHAT, CDR2 FQNNGV. V dropped 8 bases and J dropped 4 bases, with 15 bases sitting between them. This CDR3 is built from 14 residues. The CDR3 DNA sequence: TGTGCCAGCGGGGGCCGGCCCCAATACAATGAGCAGTTCTTC. It specifies CASGGRPQYNEQFF.

In this sample, this clone turned up once. The V call is TRBV2, the J call TRBJ2-3, with 8 bases identical to TRBD1. After removal of 6 bases from V and 0 bases from J, the junction contained 8 bases not matched to a gene. The germline V gene has CDR1 SNHLY and CDR2 FYNNEI. There are 16 residues in the CDR3. CDR3 sequence: CASRRPTGDSTDTQYF. The DNA of the CDR3 is TGTGCCAGCAGGAGACCGACAGGGGACAGCACAGATACGCAGTATTTT.

The V call is TRBV28, the J call TRBJ1-2; no definite D call. V gave up 7 bases and J gave up 1 base, with 19 bases separating them. The CDR3 has 16 amino acids. Germline loops: CDR1 MDHEN, CDR2 SYDVKM. DNA for the CDR3: TGTGCCAGCACCCCTGGGCAGCCGCTAAATAACTATGGCTACACCTTC. Translating gives CASTPGQPLNNYGYTF.

The V call is TRBV18, the J call TRBJ1-1; perhaps TRBD1 as D (6 bases). The CDR3 contains 17 residues. CDR1 is KGHSH, CDR2 LQKENI, per germline. V was shortened by 1 base and J by 4 bases, with 19 bases between the two germline ends. Here the CDR3 DNA reads TGTGCCAGCTCACCACTCGGGACAAACCTCCCGGGCACTGAAGCTTTCTTT. Residues: CASSPLGTNLPGTEAFF.

This clone was seen more than once but under ten times. V usage is TRBV2 and J usage is TRBJ1-1; D gene ambiguous. This CDR3 has 14 residues. V was clipped by 6 bases and J by 2 bases, with 13 bases between them. Germline CDR1 is SNHLY and CDR2 is FYNNEI. In DNA, the CDR3 is TGTGCCAGCAGGACCGGGAGCAGTAACACTGAAGCTTTCTTT. Its translation: CASRTGSSNTEAFF.

The rearrangement links TRBV4-1 to TRBJ2-2; 7 bases agree with TRBD1. The CDR3 is made up of 14 amino acids. The V and J ends lost 4 bases and 5 bases, in that order; junction bases with no gene match: 4. Germline V gene data show CDR1 as MGHRA and CDR2 as YSYEKL. The CDR3 sequence: CASSPDRTTGELFF. DNA of the CDR3: TGCGCCAGCAGCCCGGACAGGACAACCGGGGAGCTGTTTTTT.

The chain is built from TRBV29-1 and TRBJ2-5; possible D gene TRBD1, 6 bases. From germline, CDR1 is SQVTM and CDR2 ANQGSEA. Trimming took 8 bases from V and 5 from J, leaving 21 bases between them. The CDR3 has 14 amino acids. CDR3 nucleotides: TGCAGCAGCATGCCATTGACAGGTTTGGAGACCCAGTACTTC. Translating it yields CSSMPLTGLETQYF.

The chain is built from TRBV7-9 and TRBJ1-3; D perhaps matches TRBD1 (6 bases). Trimming took 1 base from V and 0 from J, leaving 13 bases between them. The CDR3 length is 17 residues. Germline V CDR1 and CDR2: SEHNR, FQNEAQ (reference sequence). The chain's CDR3 is CASSLGRQADSGNTIYF. CDR3 coding DNA: TGTGCCAGCAGCTTAGGGAGACAGGCTGACTCTGGAAACACCATATATTTT.

The chain is built from TRBV18 and TRBJ2-7; D perhaps matches TRBD2 (6 bases). The length of the CDR3 is 16 residues. Deletions cut 1 base from V and 0 bases from J, with 13 bases between. Germline lookup yields CDR1 KGHSH and CDR2 LQKENI. The CDR3 nucleotides read TGTGCCAGCTCACCACAGCGGGCTGCGCTCTCCTACGAGCAGTACTTC. Residues: CASSPQRAALSYEQYF.

The chain recombines TRBV28 with TRBJ1-5, with 12 bases aligning to TRBD1. The CDR3 contains 16 residues. Germline assignment: CDR1 MDHEN and CDR2 SYDVKM. With 5 bases clipped from V and 6 bases from J, the junction kept 8 bases outside the gene matches. DNA for the CDR3: TGTGCCAGCAGTGTCGCGGGACAGGGGGCCGGTCAGCCCCAGCATTTT. It encodes CASSVAGQGAGQPQHF.

This chain links TRBV15 with TRBJ2-1, with D tentatively TRBD2 (5 bases). Germline CDR1 reads LNHNV; CDR2 reads YYDKDF (reference sequence). This CDR3 contains 18 residues. Trimming cost V 0 bases and J 0 bases, with 15 bases left between them. As DNA, the CDR3 is TGTGCCACCAGCAGAGAGGGGAGAGGCAGGAGCTCCTACAATGAGCAGTTCTTC. As protein: CATSREGRGRSSYNEQFF.

The CDR3 spells CASSQDSGWEGLAGEQFF. Here the CDR3 DNA reads TGCGCCAGCAGCCAAGATTCGGGATGGGAGGGCCTAGCGGGTGAGCAGTTCTTC. This chain links TRBV4-1 with TRBJ2-1; 8 nucleotides match TRBD2. Germline values: CDR1 MGHRA, CDR2 YSYEKL. V lost 0 bases and J lost 9; bases outside the gene matches: 16. The length of the CDR3 is 18 residues.

This clone is deemed medium-sized. The V and J genes are TRBV4-1 and TRBJ2-7, with a possible D match to TRBD1 (6 bases). Trimming stripped 0 bases from V and 1 base from J, with 13 bases between. The CDR3 consists of 16 residues. Germline V gene data show CDR1 as MGHRA and CDR2 as YSYEKL. For the CDR3, the DNA is TGCGCCAGCAGCCAAGATGAGGGGGTTGGATCCTACGAGCAGTACTTC. It is translated as CASSQDEGVGSYEQYF.

V gene TRBV6-5 combines with J gene TRBJ2-5; D gene uncertain. The CDR3 loop spans 13 amino acids. The germline CDR1 and CDR2 sequences are MNHEY and SVGAGI. Trimming removed 4 bases at V and 5 bases at J, with 11 bases between. CDR3 in amino acids: CASSFQRLETQYF. The CDR3, as DNA: TGTGCCAGCAGTTTCCAACGGTTGGAGACCCAGTACTTC.

V usage is TRBV2 and J usage is TRBJ2-1; D gene unclear. The germline V gene encodes CDR1 SNHLY and CDR2 FYNNEI. The CDR3 covers 14 residues. V was shortened by 5 bases and J by 5 bases, with 13 bases between the two germline ends. CDR3 sequence reads: CASSWATVDNEQFF. The CDR3, as DNA: TGTGCCAGCAGTTGGGCGACCGTGGACAATGAGCAGTTCTTC.